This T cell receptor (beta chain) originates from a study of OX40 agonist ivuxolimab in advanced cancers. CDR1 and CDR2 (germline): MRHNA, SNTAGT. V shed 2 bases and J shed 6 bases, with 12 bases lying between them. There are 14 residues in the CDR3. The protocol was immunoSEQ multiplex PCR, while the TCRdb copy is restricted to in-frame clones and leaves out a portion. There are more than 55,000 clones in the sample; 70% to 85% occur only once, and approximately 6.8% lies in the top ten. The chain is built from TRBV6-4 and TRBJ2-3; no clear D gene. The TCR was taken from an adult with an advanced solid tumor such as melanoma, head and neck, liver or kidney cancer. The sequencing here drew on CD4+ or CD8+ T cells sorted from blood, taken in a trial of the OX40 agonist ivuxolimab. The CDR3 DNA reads TGTGCCAGCAGTGACGAGTTAGGGCGCGATACGCAGTATTTT. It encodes CASSDELGRDTQYF.